The next 27 T cell receptor beta chains were all read from a single sample in a study of T cells after posttransplantation cyclophosphamide (TCRdb year 2016). The method was the immunoSEQ multiplex PCR assay. In TCRdb, the immuneACCESS table is reduced to in-frame sequences with V and J assigned. These tables do not hold every clone; where another copy was compared, an unresolved V gene accounts for under half, and the others remain unexplained. Recorded for this sample are roughly 21,000 clones; 95% to 99% of them occurred a single time. The top ten clonotypes cover roughly 0.12% of the sample. The sequencing input was naive CD8+ T cells sorted from PBMCs. Source of these receptors: a man aged 40-55 years in good health, CMV-negative, and a related stem cell transplant donor.

The V and J genes are TRBV19 and TRBJ2-1; TRBD2 is a possible D gene (5 bases). The V end lost 1 base, the J end lost 10 bases, and 8 bases lay between the germline ends. Germline CDR1 is LNHDA and CDR2 is SQIVND (reference sequence). This CDR3 has 12 amino acids. The CDR3 reads CASSIGGIEQFF. Here the CDR3 DNA reads TGTGCCAGTAGTATAGGAGGGATAGAGCAGTTCTTC. The entire variable domain, with the rest obtained from reference TRBV19 and TRBJ2-1, is as follows: DGGITQSPKYLFRKEGQNVTLSCEQNLNHDAMYWYRQDPGQGLRLIYYSQIVNDFQKGDIAEGYSVSREKKESFPLTVTSAQKNPTAFYLCASSIGGIEQFFGPGTRLTVL.

The genes are TRBV6-6 and TRBJ1-5; 8 positions agree with TRBD1. Germline trimming cut 0 bases from V and 6 bases from J; bases unmatched to any gene: 1. Germline V lookup: CDR1 MNHNY, CDR2 SVGAGI (reference sequence). The CDR3 consists of 14 residues. DNA for the CDR3: TGTGCCAGCAGTTACTCACAGGGGGTTCAGCCCCAGCATTTT. Translating it yields CASSYSQGVQPQHF.

The chain couples TRBV7-2 to TRBJ2-2; no clear D gene. V shed 7 bases and J shed 5 bases, with 5 bases lying between them. Per germline, CDR1 SGHTA and CDR2 FQGNSA. The CDR3 contains 11 residues. Here the CDR3 DNA reads TGTGCCAGCACCCAAACCGGGGAGCTGTTTTTT. It translates to CASTQTGELFF.

This chain joins TRBV6-4 and TRBJ2-1, with TRBD2 matching 7 bases. After removal of 4 bases from V and 7 bases from J, the junction contained 7 bases not matched to a gene. The CDR3 totals 14 residues. Germline CDR1 reads MRHNA; CDR2 reads SNTAGT. Here the CDR3 DNA reads TGTGCCAGCAGTGTATCGGCGGGGGTGAATGAGCAGTTCTTC. Its translation: CASSVSAGVNEQFF.

J is TRBJ2-5 and V is TRBV5-1; D may be TRBD2 (6 bases). The DNA end is a closer match to TRBJ2-7, so the J assignment may be wrong. The CDR3 extends over 13 amino acids. Germline CDR1 reads SGHRS; CDR2 reads YFSETQ. The CDR3 loop reads CASKEGFSYEQYF. In DNA, the CDR3 is TGCGCCAGCAAGGAGGGGTTTTCCTACGAGCAGTACTTC.

The CDR3 region is CASSETDLPNYGYTF. CDR3 DNA sequence: TGTGCCAGCAGCGAGACTGATCTTCCTAACTATGGCTACACCTTC. The chain has TRBV14 and TRBJ1-2, with no clear D. The CDR3 totals 15 residues. Germline CDR1 SGHDN, CDR2 FVKESK. Trimming took 5 bases from V and 0 from J, leaving 13 bases between them.

The CDR3 region has the DNA TGTGCCAGCCTAGGACTAGCGGGAGTGTTCTACGAGCAGTACTTC. Translated: CASLGLAGVFYEQYF. The rearrangement uses TRBV6-5 and TRBJ2-7, with TRBD2 matching 13 bases. V lost 8 bases and J lost 3; bases outside the gene matches: 7. The CDR3 consists of 15 residues. Germline assignment: CDR1 MNHEY and CDR2 SVGAGI.

The chain joins TRBV4-3 to TRBJ2-2; maybe TRBD2 (5 bases). CDR1 is LGHNA, CDR2 YSLEER, per germline. Trimming took 0 bases from V and 3 from J, leaving 11 bases between them. There are 16 residues in the CDR3. DNA of the CDR3: TGCGCCAGCAGCCAAGATACCGGGGTGGACACCGGGGAGCTGTTTTTT. Protein sequence: CASSQDTGVDTGELFF.

This chain connects TRBV9 to TRBJ2-1; TRBD1 agrees at 9 bases. This CDR3 has 17 amino acids. The junction had 8 bases not matched to a gene; V was cut back by 3 bases and J by 1 base. Germline assignment: CDR1 SGDLS and CDR2 YYNGEE. The chain's CDR3 is CASSDRTGARSYNEQFF. CDR3 sequence (DNA): TGTGCCAGCAGCGATAGGACAGGGGCTCGTTCCTACAATGAGCAGTTCTTC.

V and J are TRBV30 and TRBJ2-1, with D perhaps matching TRBD2 (5 bases). There are 14 residues in the CDR3. The ends were cut back, 5 bases at V and 0 bases at J, with 11 bases in the middle. Germline V CDR1 and CDR2: GTSNPN, SVGIG (reference sequence). The CDR3 protein is CAWDDYSSYNEQFF. CDR3 nucleotides: TGTGCCTGGGATGACTACTCCTCCTACAATGAGCAGTTCTTC.

In this sample, this clone turned up a few times. The gene calls are TRBV7-9 and TRBJ2-7; TRBD1 aligns across 9 bases. V was pared by 5 bases and J by 2 bases, with 4 bases of the junction left unmatched. The germline CDR1 and CDR2 sequences are SEHNR and FQNEAQ (reference sequence). The CDR3 is 14 amino acids. CDR3 in DNA: TGTGCCAGCAGCCCCCGGGACAGGGCCTACGAGCAGTACTTC. Translating it yields CASSPRDRAYEQYF.

About this clone: Additional DNA sequences in this sample encode the identical CDR3. CDR3 DNA sequence: TGTGCCAGCAGTTTAGCCGGGAACACTGAAGCTTTCTTT. This encodes CASSLAGNTEAFF. J is TRBJ1-1 and V is TRBV27; D remains ambiguous. Germline lookup yields CDR1 MNHEY and CDR2 SMNVEV (reference sequence). This CDR3 is 13 amino acids long. The V gene lost 2 bases and the J gene lost 1 base, with 5 bases spanning the gap.

The CDR3 sequence: CASSFLSNQPQHF. The CDR3 nucleotides read TGTGCCAGCAGTTTTCTCAGCAATCAGCCCCAGCATTTT. The chain carries TRBV27 and TRBJ1-5, with unresolved D. This CDR3 has 13 residues. Deletions cut 3 bases from V and 1 base from J, with 4 bases between. Germline values: CDR1 MNHEY, CDR2 SMNVEV (reference sequence).

This rearrangement joins TRBV27 to TRBJ2-3, with TRBD2 matching over 9 bases. There are 14 residues in the CDR3. V lost 6 bases and J lost 1; bases outside the gene matches: 2. CDR1 is MNHEY, CDR2 SMNVEV, per germline (reference sequence). The CDR3 loop is CASRLAGGTDTQYF. CDR3 nucleotide sequence: TGTGCCAGCAGATTAGCGGGGGGCACAGATACGCAGTATTTT.

The gene calls are TRBV4-3 and TRBJ2-5; D may be TRBD2 (6 bases). Germline V lookup: CDR1 LGHNA, CDR2 YSLEER. Trimming pared 1 base from V and 1 base from J, leaving 13 bases between. This CDR3 region has 16 residues. The CDR3 DNA is TGCGCCAGCAGCCAAGGACGGGGGTTGTCCCAAGAGACCCAGTACTTC. Protein sequence: CASSQGRGLSQETQYF.

This chain uses TRBV6-1 with TRBJ2-7; 9 nucleotides line up with TRBD1. The CDR3 spans 13 residues. V lost 6 bases, J lost 7 bases, and 7 bases stayed unmatched. Per germline, CDR1 MNHNS and CDR2 SASEGT. Here the CDR3 DNA reads TGTGCCAGCAGCGGAGGGACAGGGAGAGAGCAGTACTTC. Translation gives CASSGGTGREQYF.

V usage is TRBV9 and J usage is TRBJ2-2; D might be TRBD2 (6 bases). The CDR3 extends over 15 amino acids. Trimming removed 3 bases at V and 4 bases at J, with 13 bases between. CDR1 and CDR2 from the germline V gene are SGDLS and YYNGEE. The CDR3 here is CASSARWGGTGELFF. CDR3 DNA sequence: TGTGCCAGCAGCGCGCGATGGGGAGGCACCGGGGAGCTGTTTTTT.

This clone was seen just once. This chain links TRBV4-2 with TRBJ2-7; no clear D gene. V dropped 1 base and J dropped 2 bases, with 9 bases sitting between them. Germline CDR1 and CDR2: LGHNA and YNFKEQ. This CDR3 region has 14 residues. In DNA, the CDR3 is TGTGCCAGCAGCCAAGGAGGTCTCGCCTACGAGCAGTACTTC. Translated: CASSQGGLAYEQYF.

The chain is built from TRBV27 and TRBJ2-7, with a tentative D call TRBD1 (5 bases). V was shortened by 2 bases and J by 4 bases, with 12 bases between the two germline ends. The germline V gene encodes CDR1 MNHEY and CDR2 SMNVEV (reference sequence). The CDR3 runs to 14 residues. CDR3 sequence reads: CASSLRAGRYEQYF. DNA of the CDR3: TGTGCCAGCAGTTTAAGGGCAGGGCGGTACGAGCAGTACTTC.

As regards this clone: A read error may account for a junction end that differs from germline. In DNA form, the CDR3 reads TGTGCCGGCAGTTCTAACGGGTACAGGGTTTCCTACAATGAGCAGTTCTTC. Translation: CAGSSNGYRVSYNEQFF. The chain couples TRBV27 to TRBJ2-1; TRBD1 is a possible D gene (6 bases). This CDR3 region has 17 residues. Germline values: CDR1 MNHEY, CDR2 SMNVEV (reference sequence).

The chain combines TRBV27 with TRBJ2-1, with D possibly being TRBD2 (5 bases). CDR1 and CDR2 from the germline V gene are MNHEY and SMNVEV (reference sequence). The CDR3 length is 16 residues. The germline V and J ends were trimmed by 0 bases and 8 bases, with 17 bases remaining between them. CDR3 loop: CASSLSYDASFHEQFF. DNA of the CDR3: TGTGCCAGCAGTTTATCGTATGACGCTAGCTTCCATGAGCAGTTCTTC.

The CDR3 DNA is TGTGCCAGCAGTCAGCGGACCGGGGAGCTGTTTTTT. Translating gives CASSQRTGELFF. V is TRBV6-5 and J is TRBJ2-2; a possible D gene is TRBD2 (5 bases). V was pared by 5 bases and J by 5 bases, with 6 bases between. Germline CDR1 reads MNHEY; CDR2 reads SVGAGI. This CDR3 comprises 12 residues.

The chain links TRBV7-9 to TRBJ2-5, with D possibly matching TRBD1 (5 bases). The J call is uncertain, as TRBJ2-7 better fits the DNA end. This CDR3 has 13 amino acids. Germline CDR1 SEHNR, CDR2 FQNEAQ (reference sequence). CDR3 DNA sequence: TGTGCCAGCAGCTTAACAGGTACCTACGAGCAGTACTTC. Translated: CASSLTGTYEQYF.

A single count supports this clone. The chain recombines TRBV6-1 with TRBJ2-3; 7 bases are a match to TRBD2. Unmatched junction bases numbered 12, after V lost 8 bases and J lost 7 bases. The germline V gene encodes CDR1 MNHNS and CDR2 SASEGT. This CDR3 contains 14 residues. The CDR3 loop reads CASEVGREINTQYF. The CDR3 DNA follows: TGTGCCAGCGAGGTAGGGCGGGAGATCAATACGCAGTATTTT.

The J gene is TRBJ2-1, the V gene TRBV10-1, with 7 bases that match TRBD2. Looked up from germline, CDR1 is WNHNN and CDR2 is SYGVQD (reference sequence). This CDR3 region has 18 residues. V gave up 4 bases and J gave up 4 bases; unmatched junction bases: 16. The CDR3 bases are TGCGCCAGCAGTGTTAGCGTTGAGGGAGGGCCGTTTTACAATGAGCAGTTCTTC. Protein product: CASSVSVEGGPFYNEQFF.

The chain recombines TRBV6-4 with TRBJ1-6; D remains unclear. CDR3 length equals 16 residues. In germline, CDR1 is MRHNA, CDR2 SNTAGT. V lost 0 bases to trimming and J lost 3 bases, with 9 bases between them. CDR3 in DNA: TGTGCCAGCAGTGACTCTCAACTTCGCTATAATTCACCCCTCCACTTT. It is translated as CASSDSQLRYNSPLHF.

The V gene is TRBV30, the J gene TRBJ2-7, with 9 bases fitting TRBD1. The V gene end was trimmed by 7 bases and the J gene end by 4 bases; junction bases not matched to a gene: 11. CDR1 and CDR2 from the germline V gene are GTSNPN and SVGIG (reference sequence). The length of the CDR3 is 14 residues. CDR3 sequence: CALEPGQGLYEQYF. The CDR3 nucleotides read TGTGCCTTGGAACCGGGACAGGGATTATACGAGCAGTACTTC.